One and the same sample provided the 2 T cell receptor beta chains below, sequenced in a study of cytomegalovirus exposure and HLA in healthy donors. The study ran its PCR with 60 Vbeta and 13 Jbeta primers. Clones were sequenced by immunoSEQ multiplex PCR, and TCRdb holds only the in-frame ones, with some missing. The sample holds about 98,000 clones, over 75% seen once. Material: PBMCs. The origin of the receptors is a female donor in good health and CMV-seropositive.

This sequence joins TRBV5-6 and TRBJ2-5; perhaps TRBD1 as D (6 bases). This CDR3 region has 15 residues. The ends were cut back, 5 bases at V and 2 bases at J, with 16 bases in the middle. CDR1 and CDR2 (germline): SGHDT, YYEEEE. CDR3: CASRLPGQRQETQYF. In nucleotides, the CDR3 is TGTGCCAGCAGGTTGCCCGGACAGCGTCAAGAGACCCAGTACTTC.

This chain uses TRBV19 with TRBJ2-5, with D possibly TRBD2 on 5 matching bases. The CDR3 contains 13 residues. Germline V gene sequence: CDR1 LNHDA, CDR2 SQIVND (reference sequence). V gave up 5 bases and J gave up 5 bases, with 12 bases separating them. The CDR3 reads CASSVVRGETQYF. CDR3 coding DNA: TGTGCCAGTAGTGTAGTGCGAGGGGAGACCCAGTACTTC.